These 25 T cell receptor beta chains came from one sample sequenced in a study of cytomegalovirus exposure and HLA in healthy donors (dated by TCRdb to about 2017). Library prep was done by the immunoSEQ multiplex PCR assay. The multiplex PCR relied on a mix of 60 forward primers for TCR Vbeta segments and 13 reverse primers for TCR Jbeta segments. Not all clones reach the TCRdb copy of this immuneACCESS table, which keeps in-frame sequences only. Checked studies attribute under half of the gap to unresolved V genes and leave the rest unexplained. The sample table contains tens of thousands of clones; only one count was recorded for around 70% of them. The top ten clones comprise around 10% of the sample. The sample taken for sequencing was PBMCs. Receptors were obtained from a woman aged 45-65 years in good health and CMV-seropositive.

The gene calls are TRBV7-3 and TRBJ2-1; 9 nucleotides line up with TRBD2. Germline-derived CDR1 and CDR2 are SGHTA and FQGTGA. The CDR3 contains 16 residues. V lost 5 bases to trimming and J lost 6 bases; unmatched junction nucleotides: 11. CDR3 amino acids: CASSEGGGGGVNEQFF. In DNA form, the CDR3 reads TGTGCCAGCAGCGAAGGCGGGGGGGGCGGGGTCAATGAGCAGTTCTTC.

The V call is TRBV6-1, the J call TRBJ2-3; D not certain. CDR1 MNHNS and CDR2 SASEGT come from the germline V gene. CDR3 size: 15 residues. V lost 2 bases to trimming and J lost 0 bases, with 9 bases between them. The CDR3 reads CASSESISSTDTQYF. The CDR3 DNA reads TGTGCCAGCAGTGAAAGCATCTCTAGCACAGATACGCAGTATTTT.

The genes are TRBV7-6 and TRBJ2-7; 10 positions match TRBD2. Germline V gene sequence: CDR1 SGHVS, CDR2 FNYEAQ. The V and J ends lost 2 bases and 4 bases, in that order; junction bases with no gene match: 2. The CDR3 runs to 14 residues. DNA for the CDR3: TGTGCCAGCAGCTTAAGCGGGAGGGGGTACGAGCAGTACTTC. Translated, it gives CASSLSGRGYEQYF.

This clone was observed a single time. This chain links TRBV27 with TRBJ2-2, with TRBD2 matching 9 bases. This CDR3 comprises 16 residues. J lost 5 bases, V lost 9 bases, and 13 bases had no gene match. Germline V lookup: CDR1 MNHEY, CDR2 SMNVEV (reference sequence). CDR3: CASREVAGVGTGELFF. The CDR3, as DNA: TGTGCCAGTCGGGAAGTAGCGGGGGTCGGGACCGGGGAGCTGTTTTTT.

The V gene is TRBV5-1, the J gene TRBJ2-5; 8 bases match TRBD1. The V and J ends lost 4 bases and 3 bases, in that order; junction bases with no gene match: 8. This CDR3 comprises 15 residues. Germline V gene data show CDR1 as SGHRS and CDR2 as YFSETQ. CDR3 region: CASSLMTGVEETQYF. CDR3 DNA sequence: TGCGCCAGCAGCCTTATGACAGGGGTCGAAGAGACCCAGTACTTC. The full variable domain, rest sourced from reference TRBV5-1 and TRBJ2-5, is KAGVTQTPRYLIKTRGQQVTLSCSPISGHRSVSWYQQTPGQGLQFLFEYFSETQRNKGNFPGRFSGRQFSNSRSEMNVSTLELGDSALYLCASSLMTGVEETQYFGPGTRLLVL.

The rearrangement uses TRBV5-1 and TRBJ1-1, with 10 nucleotides matching TRBD1. Germline loops: CDR1 SGHRS, CDR2 YFSETQ. The CDR3 runs to 16 residues. J lost 5 bases, V lost 0 bases, and 7 bases had no gene match. CDR3 loop: CASSLDGQGGRTEAFF. The CDR3 region has the DNA TGCGCCAGCAGCTTGGATGGACAGGGGGGGAGAACTGAAGCTTTCTTT.

In this sample, this clone turned up a few times. This chain connects TRBV7-2 to TRBJ1-5; no firm D call. CDR1 SGHTA and CDR2 FQGNSA come from the germline V gene. The CDR3 has 15 amino acids. Between the trimmed V and J ends, which lost 6 bases and 1 base, there was a span of 13 bases. Here the CDR3 DNA reads TGTGCCAGCAGTTCTTGGGGAGGGAGCAATCAGCCCCAGCATTTT. Amino acid sequence: CASSSWGGSNQPQHF.

The rearrangement links TRBV7-7 to TRBJ2-1, with TRBD2 as a possible D gene (7 bases). The germline V gene encodes CDR1 SSHAT and CDR2 FNYEAQ (reference sequence). V was clipped by 1 base and J by 8 bases, with 12 bases between them. CDR3 size: 14 residues. CDR3 protein: CASSLEGGVDEQFF. CDR3 nucleotide sequence: TGTGCCAGCAGCTTAGAGGGGGGGGTCGATGAGCAGTTCTTC.

This chain joins TRBV19 and TRBJ1-2, with no clear D. Trimming took off 5 bases at V and 4 bases at J, with 11 bases between the two ends. The germline V gene encodes CDR1 LNHDA and CDR2 SQIVND (reference sequence). The CDR3 is made up of 13 amino acids. CDR3 nucleotides: TGTGCCAGTAGTGATACAGCCTTCTATGGCTACACCTTC. Residues: CASSDTAFYGYTF. The full variable domain, rest sourced from reference TRBV19 and TRBJ1-2, is DGGITQSPKYLFRKEGQNVTLSCEQNLNHDAMYWYRQDPGQGLRLIYYSQIVNDFQKGDIAEGYSVSREKKESFPLTVTSAQKNPTAFYLCASSDTAFYGYTFGSGTRLTVV.

The chain carries TRBV29-1 and TRBJ1-1; D is perhaps TRBD1 (5 bases). Germline CDR1 reads SQVTM; CDR2 reads ANQGSEA. V shed 2 bases and J shed 2 bases, with 12 bases lying between them. This CDR3 comprises 14 residues. CDR3 region: CSVELGVQNTEAFF. CDR3 DNA sequence: TGCAGCGTTGAATTAGGGGTTCAAAACACTGAAGCTTTCTTT.

V is TRBV6-1 and J is TRBJ2-7; 8 nucleotides align to TRBD1. CDR3 length: 15 amino acids. Germline V gene data show CDR1 as MNHNS and CDR2 as SASEGT. With V trimmed by 7 bases and J by 3 bases, 11 bases remained unmatched. This chain's CDR3 is CASTLDRVGFYEQYF. CDR3 bases: TGTGCCAGCACCTTGGACAGGGTTGGATTCTACGAGCAGTACTTC.

This sequence joins TRBV10-2 and TRBJ1-1, with D possibly TRBD1 on 6 matching bases. This CDR3 contains 17 residues. The V gene's germline CDR1 is WSHSY and CDR2 SAAADI. V was pared by 3 bases and J by 7 bases, with 24 bases between. The CDR3 region is CASSDRVDRPSGGEAFF. DNA for the CDR3: TGCGCCAGCAGTGACAGAGTCGACAGGCCCTCTGGAGGTGAAGCTTTCTTT.

V usage is TRBV5-4 and J usage is TRBJ2-3, with 8 nucleotides matching TRBD2. This CDR3 comprises 15 residues. Trimming at V came to 3 bases and at J to 2 bases, leaving 5 bases not matched to a gene. CDR1 and CDR2 from the germline V gene are SGHNT and YYREEE (reference sequence). The CDR3 DNA sequence: TGTGCCAGCAGCTCTATAGCGGGGCTCACAGATACGCAGTATTTT. Its protein product is CASSSIAGLTDTQYF.

The chain couples TRBV28 to TRBJ1-2; D is ambiguous. Germline values: CDR1 MDHEN, CDR2 SYDVKM. V lost 6 bases and J 4 bases, leaving 12 bases between the germline ends. CDR3 length: 13 amino acids. In nucleotides, the CDR3 is TGTGCCAGCAGCCCCTCCGGTCCCTATGGCTACACCTTC. It is translated as CASSPSGPYGYTF.

This rearrangement joins TRBV7-2 to TRBJ1-2; 10 bases are shared with TRBD1. CDR3 length: 15 amino acids. The germline V gene encodes CDR1 SGHTA and CDR2 FQGNSA. V dropped 5 bases and J dropped 5; count of bases not matched to a gene: 8. The CDR3 nucleotides are TGTGCCAGCAGCGGGGGACCGGGACAGGGGTATGGCTACACCTTC. It translates to CASSGGPGQGYGYTF.

V gene TRBV7-2 combines with J gene TRBJ2-3, with D possibly matching TRBD2 (5 bases). CDR1 is SGHTA and CDR2 is FQGNSA in the germline V gene. CDR3 size: 11 residues. The V and J ends lost 5 bases and 6 bases respectively, with 6 bases between them. The CDR3 coding sequence is TGTGCCAGCAGCCGGGGTGATACGCAGTATTTT. Its protein is CASSRGDTQYF.

This chain uses TRBV30 with TRBJ1-2; tentative D call: TRBD1 (6 bases). CDR1 is GTSNPN and CDR2 is SVGIG in the germline V gene (reference sequence). The CDR3 has 12 amino acids. V was shortened by 6 bases and J by 1 base, with 9 bases between the two germline ends. The CDR3 protein is CACRDINYGYTF. Written as DNA, the CDR3 is TGTGCCTGCCGGGACATTAACTATGGCTACACCTTC.

The chain carries TRBV5-1 and TRBJ2-7; maybe TRBD1 (7 bases). V gave up 5 bases and J gave up 7 bases, with 16 bases separating them. The germline CDR1 and CDR2 sequences are SGHRS and YFSETQ. The CDR3 is 13 amino acids. As DNA, the CDR3 is TGCGCCAGCAGGGAGATCCAGGGGGGAGAGCAGTACTTC. Translation gives CASREIQGGEQYF.

V usage is TRBV10-3 and J usage is TRBJ2-3; 8 bases line up with TRBD2. The V gene end was trimmed by 6 bases and the J gene end by 2 bases; junction bases not matched to a gene: 10. This CDR3 is 16 amino acids long. The germline V gene has CDR1 ENHRY and CDR2 SYGVKD. This CDR3 reads CAISEAGVRDTDTQYF. The CDR3 DNA is TGTGCCATCAGCGAAGCGGGAGTCAGGGACACAGATACGCAGTATTTT.

V usage is TRBV9 and J usage is TRBJ1-3; TRBD1 is a possible D gene (6 bases). The CDR3 totals 14 residues. V lost 3 bases and J lost 4, with 11 bases in between. In germline, CDR1 is SGDLS, CDR2 YYNGEE. As DNA, the CDR3 is TGTGCCAGCAGCGCCGACAGGACGGGAAACACCATATATTTT. Encoded protein: CASSADRTGNTIYF.

This chain joins TRBV30 and TRBJ1-6; TRBD1 is a possible D gene (5 bases). Germline assignment: CDR1 GTSNPN and CDR2 SVGIG (reference sequence). The CDR3 extends over 15 amino acids. V was pared by 4 bases and J by 0 bases, with 10 bases between. The CDR3 nucleotides are TGTGCCTGGATAGGGGCTAGCTCCTATAATTCACCCCTCCACTTT. Encoded protein: CAWIGASSYNSPLHF. The complete variable domain, with remaining parts taken from reference TRBV30 and TRBJ1-6, reads SQTIHQWPATLVQPVGSPLSLECTVEGTSNPNLYWYRQAAGRGLQLLFYSVGIGQISSEVPQNLSASRPQDRQFILSSKKLLLSDSGFYLCAWIGASSYNSPLHFGNGTRLTVT.

V usage is TRBV6-5 and J usage is TRBJ2-3; 9 nucleotides match TRBD1. This CDR3 contains 14 residues. The J segment lost 3 bases and the V segment lost 7 bases, leaving 5 bases of the junction unmatched. Per the germline V gene, CDR1 is MNHEY and CDR2 is SVGAGI. This CDR3 is CASNPTGGTDTQYF. The CDR3, as DNA: TGTGCCAGCAACCCGACAGGGGGAACAGATACGCAGTATTTT.

The chain joins TRBV5-6 to TRBJ1-2; tentative D call: TRBD1 (5 bases). The CDR3 extends over 14 amino acids. Between the trimmed V and J ends, which lost 0 bases and 4 bases, there was a span of 10 bases. The germline gives CDR1 SGHDT, CDR2 YYEEEE. The CDR3, as DNA: TGTGCCAGCAGCTTGGCCAGGACATCCTATGGCTACACCTTC. It is translated as CASSLARTSYGYTF.

The chain uses TRBV9 and TRBJ2-7; D unresolved. The germline gives CDR1 SGDLS, CDR2 YYNGEE. The CDR3 covers 13 residues. The V gene lost 4 bases and the J gene lost 6 bases, with 14 bases spanning the gap. CDR3 residues: CASSTQRTSEQYF. The CDR3 nucleotides read TGTGCCAGCAGCACCCAGCGTACCTCCGAGCAGTACTTC.

V usage is TRBV11-3 and J usage is TRBJ2-2; D uncertain. This CDR3 is 13 amino acids long. Germline V gene data show CDR1 as SGHNT and CDR2 as YENEEA. V was trimmed by 7 bases and J by 3 bases, leaving 9 bases between them. CDR3 in amino acids: CASTRTDTGELFF. The CDR3 nucleotides are TGTGCCAGCACCAGAACCGACACCGGGGAGCTGTTTTTT.